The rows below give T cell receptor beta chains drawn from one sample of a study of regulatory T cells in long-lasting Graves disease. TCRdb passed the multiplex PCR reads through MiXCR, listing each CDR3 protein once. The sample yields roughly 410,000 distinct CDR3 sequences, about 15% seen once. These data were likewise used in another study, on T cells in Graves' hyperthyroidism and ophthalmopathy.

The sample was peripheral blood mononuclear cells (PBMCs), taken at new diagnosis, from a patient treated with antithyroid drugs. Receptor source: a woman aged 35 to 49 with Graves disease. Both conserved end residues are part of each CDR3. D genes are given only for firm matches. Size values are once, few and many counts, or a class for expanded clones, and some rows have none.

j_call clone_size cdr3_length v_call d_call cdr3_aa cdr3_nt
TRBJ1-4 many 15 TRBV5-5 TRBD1 CASSLGQAEGEKLFF TGCGCCAGCAGCTTGGGACAGGCTGAGGGTGAAAAACTGTTTTTT
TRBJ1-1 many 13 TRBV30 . CAWTPGHHTEAFF TGTGCCTGGACTCCGGGACACCACACTGAAGCTTTCTTT
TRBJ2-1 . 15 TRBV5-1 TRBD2 CASSLGSGRGDEQFF TGCGCCAGCAGCTTGGGGAGCGGGAGGGGGGATGAGCAGTTCTTC
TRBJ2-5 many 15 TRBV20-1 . CSARSPSGGGETQYF TGCAGTGCTAGATCCCCCAGCGGAGGGGGGGAGACCCAGTACTTC
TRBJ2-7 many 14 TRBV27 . CASSLSDQSYEQYF TGTGCCAGCAGTTTGTCGGACCAATCCTACGAGCAGTACTTC
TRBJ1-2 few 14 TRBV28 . CASSLGRGDYGYTF TGTGCCAGCAGTCTCGGGAGAGGGGACTATGGCTACACCTTC
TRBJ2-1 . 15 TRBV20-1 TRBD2 CSASRLAGAHNEQFF TGCAGTGCCTCAAGACTAGCGGGAGCCCACAATGAGCAGTTCTTC
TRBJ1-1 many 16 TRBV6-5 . CASSYGHGDMNTEAFF TGTGCCAGCAGTTACGGACATGGGGATATGAACACTGAAGCTTTCTTT
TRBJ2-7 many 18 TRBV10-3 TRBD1 CAISDLLSVGTGVYEQYF TGTGCCATCAGTGATCTCCTCTCCGTCGGGACAGGGGTCTACGAGCAGTACTTC
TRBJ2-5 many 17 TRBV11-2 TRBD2 CASSLGRTSGRQETQYF TGTGCCAGCAGCTTAGGCCGGACTAGCGGGAGACAGGAGACCCAGTACTTC
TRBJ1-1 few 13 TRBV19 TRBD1 CASSIGDRGAPFF TGTGCCAGTAGTATTGGAGACAGGGGTGCGCCTTTCTTT
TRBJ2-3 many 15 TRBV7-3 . CASSSGGVLTDTQYF TGTGCCAGCAGCTCCGGTGGTGTTTTGACAGATACGCAGTATTTT
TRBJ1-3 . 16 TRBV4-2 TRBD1 CASSRSTGGVGNTIYF TGTGCCAGCAGCCGCTCAACAGGGGGCGTTGGAAACACCATATATTTT
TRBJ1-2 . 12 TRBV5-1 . CARSACDYGYTF TGCGCCAGGTCAGCCTGTGACTATGGCTACACCTTC
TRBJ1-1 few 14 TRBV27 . CASSYRGEGTEAFF TGTGCCAGCTCCTACCGTGGGGAGGGAACTGAAGCTTTCTTT
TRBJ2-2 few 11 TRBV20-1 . CSARGSGELFF TGCAGTGCTAGAGGGAGCGGGGAGCTGTTTTTT
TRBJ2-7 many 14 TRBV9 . CASSTTDRTYEQYF TGTGCCAGCAGCACCACGGACAGAACCTACGAGCAGTACTTC
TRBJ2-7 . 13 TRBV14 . CASSQTERGEQYF TGTGCCAGCAGCCAGACAGAGCGTGGCGAGCAGTACTTC
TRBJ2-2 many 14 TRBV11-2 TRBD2 CASLGGSGTGELFF TGTGCCAGCCTGGGGGGGAGTGGCACCGGGGAGCTGTTTTTT
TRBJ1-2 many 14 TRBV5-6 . CASRPRRKPYGYTF TGTGCCAGCAGACCCCGACGGAAACCTTATGGCTACACCTTC
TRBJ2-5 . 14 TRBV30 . CAWISPGLQETQYF TGTGCCTGGATATCACCGGGACTTCAAGAGACCCAGTACTTC
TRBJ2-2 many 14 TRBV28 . CASSLLGYTGELFF TGTGCCAGCAGTTTACTCGGGTACACCGGGGAGCTGTTTTTT
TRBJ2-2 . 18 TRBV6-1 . CASSTPTRGSANTGELFF TGTGCCAGCAGCACACCTACCCGGGGTAGCGCGAACACCGGGGAGCTGTTTTTT
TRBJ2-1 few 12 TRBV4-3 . CASSQDMTTQFF TGCGCCAGCAGCCAAGATATGACTACACAGTTCTTC
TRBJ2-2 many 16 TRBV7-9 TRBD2 CASSLGGGRGTGELFF TGTGCCAGCAGCTTAGGTGGCGGGAGAGGCACCGGGGAGCTGTTTTTT
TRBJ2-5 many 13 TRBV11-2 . CASSKGDVGTQYF TGTGCCAGCAGCAAAGGAGATGTAGGGACCCAGTACTTC
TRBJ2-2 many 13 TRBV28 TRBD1 CASRGQGAGELFF TGTGCCAGCAGGGGACAGGGGGCCGGGGAGCTGTTTTTT
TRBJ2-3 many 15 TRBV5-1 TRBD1 CASSLTGTGTDTQYF TGCGCCAGCAGCTTGACCGGGACAGGGACAGATACGCAGTATTTT
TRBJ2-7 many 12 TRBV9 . CASSPGGYEQYF TGTGCCAGCAGCCCCGGGGGCTACGAGCAGTACTTC
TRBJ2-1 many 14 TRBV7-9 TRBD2 CASRRGLAGDEQFF TGTGCCAGCAGACGGGGACTAGCGGGAGATGAGCAGTTCTTC
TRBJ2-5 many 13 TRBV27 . CASSLLWGQTQYF TGTGCCAGCAGTTTATTGTGGGGTCAGACCCAGTACTTC
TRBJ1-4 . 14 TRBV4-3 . CASSQALSGEKLFF TGCGCCAGCAGCCAAGCTCTTTCAGGGGAGAAACTGTTTTTT
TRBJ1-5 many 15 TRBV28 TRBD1 CASRRQGRTNQPQHF TGTGCCAGCAGGCGACAGGGACGGACTAATCAGCCCCAGCATTTT
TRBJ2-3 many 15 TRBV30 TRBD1 CAWRQWGQGGDTQYF TGTGCCTGGAGGCAGTGGGGACAGGGAGGTGATACGCAGTATTTT
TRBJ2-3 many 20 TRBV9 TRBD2 CASSPMLGLAGDVSTDTQYF TGTGCCAGCAGCCCGATGTTGGGACTAGCGGGAGACGTTAGTACAGATACGCAGTATTTT
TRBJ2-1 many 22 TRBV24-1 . CATQGTAGGMGAGSSSYNEQFF TGTGCCACCCAAGGGACGGCAGGGGGAATGGGAGCGGGGTCGAGCTCCTACAATGAGCAGTTCTTC
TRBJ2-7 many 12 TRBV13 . CASSLGADEQYF TGTGCCAGCAGCTTAGGTGCTGACGAGCAGTACTTC
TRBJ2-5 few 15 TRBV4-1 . CASSLGPAYQETQYF TGCGCCAGCAGCCTAGGACCCGCGTACCAAGAGACCCAGTACTTC
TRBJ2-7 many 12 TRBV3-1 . CASSQVTNEQYF TGTGCCAGCAGCCAAGTAACCAACGAGCAGTACTTC
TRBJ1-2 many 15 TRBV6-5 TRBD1 CASSYSISGGYGYTF TGTGCCAGCAGTTACTCGATTTCAGGGGGCTATGGCTACACCTTC
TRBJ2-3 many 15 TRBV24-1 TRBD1 CATIRDRGPTDTQYF TGTGCCACTATCCGGGACAGGGGTCCCACAGATACGCAGTATTTT
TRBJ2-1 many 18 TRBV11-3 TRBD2 CASSLDISGRYSYNEQFF TGTGCCAGCAGCTTAGATATCAGCGGGAGGTACTCCTACAATGAGCAGTTCTTC
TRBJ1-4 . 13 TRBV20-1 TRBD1 CSAPTGFNEKLFF TGCAGTGCCCCGACAGGGTTTAATGAAAAACTGTTTTTT
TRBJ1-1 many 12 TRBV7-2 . CASSTGPPWAFF TGTGCCAGCAGCACTGGACCGCCGTGGGCTTTCTTT
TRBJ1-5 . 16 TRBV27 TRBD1 CASSLSGTGISQPQHF TGTGCCAGCAGTCTAAGCGGGACAGGGATCAGTCAGCCCCAGCATTTT
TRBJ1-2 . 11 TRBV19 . CASSIERGYTF TGTGCCAGTAGTATCGAACGTGGCTACACCTTC
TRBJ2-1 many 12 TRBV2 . CASSVGAPEQFF TGTGCCAGCAGTGTAGGGGCGCCTGAGCAGTTCTTC
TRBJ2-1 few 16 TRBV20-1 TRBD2 CSARDLETSRRNEQFF TGCAGTGCTAGAGACTTGGAGACTAGCCGTAGGAATGAGCAGTTCTTC
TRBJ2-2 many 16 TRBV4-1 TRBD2 CASSQAGGSYTGELFF TGCGCCAGCAGCCAAGCGGGAGGTAGCTACACCGGGGAGCTGTTTTTT
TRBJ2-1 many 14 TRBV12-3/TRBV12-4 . CASRPGRRYNEQFF TGTGCCAGCCGTCCTGGTCGCCGTTACAATGAGCAGTTCTTC
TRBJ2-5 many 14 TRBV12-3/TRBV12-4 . CASSISGTQETQYF TGTGCCAGCAGTATTTCCGGGACCCAAGAGACCCAGTACTTC
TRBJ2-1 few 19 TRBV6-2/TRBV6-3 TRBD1 CASSYGPGTGGRTYNEQFF TGTGCCAGCAGTTACGGCCCCGGGACAGGGGGGAGGACCTACAATGAGCAGTTCTTC